This T cell receptor (beta chain) was retrieved from a study of T cells after yellow fever vaccination. Synthesis of TCR cDNA relied on 5'RACE template switching, which attached a universal primer site and UMIs. From the 5' RACE reads, TCRdb called clonotypes with MiXCR, one entry per CDR3 protein. Seen here are around 400,000 distinct CDR3 sequences, 11% observed once, and the top ten hold 15% to 20%. Study-wide points: High-abundance clonotypes from the bulk population could contaminate FACS-sorted repertoires.

A word on this clonotype: The antigen is not known.

CDR1 is SGHDN, CDR2 FVKESK, per germline. CDR3 length: 16 residues. V trimming: 4 bases; J trimming: 2 bases; junction bases outside the gene matches: 7. This TCR was recovered from a man aged 18 to 29 who received the YFV17D yellow fever vaccine. The specimen comprised PBMCs, sampled on the day of the first yellow fever vaccination. This rearrangement joins TRBV14 to TRBJ2-1, with 8 bases fitting TRBD2. The CDR3 nucleotides are TGTGCCAGCAGCCTAATTGGACTAGCCGCCTACAATGAGCAGTTCTTC. This codes for CASSLIGLAAYNEQFF.